Sequencing of this T cell receptor beta chain was carried out in a study of shared clonotypes between healthy human individuals. Profiled with immunoSEQ multiplex PCR; TCRdb holds only in-frame clones, not every one. The sample includes some 2 million clones, roughly 94% of them seen just once. Germline V gene lookup returns CDR1 MNHNY and CDR2 SVGAGI (reference sequence). The CDR3 has 14 residues. The ends lost 7 bases at V and 5 bases at J; junction bases unmatched: 8. The rearrangement joins TRBV6-6 to TRBJ1-1; 9 positions match TRBD1. The sequence was collected from a man between 18 and 35 years old in good health. The sequenced sample consisted of naive CD4+ T cells sorted from blood. Subset meaning: CD45RA+ positively selected. In DNA, the CDR3 is TGTGCCAGCACCAAACAGGGGGCGCAAACTGAAGCTTTCTTT. It codes for CASTKQGAQTEAFF.